Below are 8 T cell receptor beta chains sequenced from a single sample in a study of T cell responses to AZD1222 COVID-19 vaccine. The assay was immunoSEQ multiplex PCR, and TCRdb's table has in-frame clones only and misses some. This repertoire shows around 130,000 clones, more than 70% found once; its top ten account for around 10%. The sequencing used peripheral blood, collected on day 0 of AZD1222 vaccination. The source of these receptors is an adult in good health.

CDR3 residues: CAIRTDRGGGNSGNTIYF. The CDR3 nucleotides read TGTGCCATCAGGACCGACCGTGGTGGGGGAAATTCTGGAAACACCATATATTTT. V gene TRBV10-3 combines with J gene TRBJ1-3; a weak D match, TRBD1 (5 bases). The CDR3 sequence is 18 residues long. Trimming removed 6 bases at V and 1 base at J, with 22 bases between. Germline V gene sequence: CDR1 ENHRY, CDR2 SYGVKD.

This clone appeared a single time. This sequence joins TRBV6-2 or TRBV6-3 and TRBJ2-7, with D possibly called TRBD1 or TRBD2 (6 bases each). The length of the CDR3 is 15 residues. Germline CDR1 and CDR2: MNHEY and SVGEGT. V lost 0 bases, J lost 5 bases, and 14 bases lay in between. CDR3 DNA sequence: TGTGCCAGCAGTTACTCGAGGGAAGGGGGGCACGAGCAGTACTTC. Protein: CASSYSREGGHEQYF.

The chain uses TRBV27 and TRBJ2-7; 13 nucleotides match TRBD2. The germline V gene has CDR1 MNHEY and CDR2 SMNVEV (reference sequence). Trimming cost V 1 base and J 7 bases; bases outside gene matches: 7. This CDR3 region has 16 residues. DNA of the CDR3: TGTGCCAGCAGTTTATTCCCGGGACTAGCGGGATTTGAGCAGTACTTC. Translating gives CASSLFPGLAGFEQYF.

The chain uses TRBV6-1 and TRBJ2-3, with 13 bases matching TRBD2. Germline lookup yields CDR1 MNHNS and CDR2 SASEGT. V lost 3 bases, J lost 6 bases, and 6 bases stayed unmatched. The CDR3 length is 16 residues. Here the CDR3 DNA reads TGTGCCAGCAGTGATCGGACTAGCGGGAGCCCCGATACGCAGTATTTT. Protein: CASSDRTSGSPDTQYF.

V gene TRBV5-6 combines with J gene TRBJ1-2; D is undetermined. CDR1 and CDR2 from the germline V gene are SGHDT and YYEEEE. The CDR3 spans 16 residues. Trimming removed 0 bases at V and 1 base at J, with 13 bases between. The DNA for the CDR3 is TGTGCCAGCAGCTTGGTAGGCGTTAAGTTTAACTATGGCTACACCTTC. Its protein product is CASSLVGVKFNYGYTF.

J is TRBJ1-5 and V is TRBV19; 7 bases are shared with TRBD1. The germline gives CDR1 LNHDA, CDR2 SQIVND (reference sequence). J lost 4 bases, V lost 7 bases, and 4 bases had no gene match. The CDR3 is 13 residues long. The CDR3 reads CASTPGGNQPQHF. Written as DNA, the CDR3 is TGTGCCAGTACCCCAGGGGGGAATCAGCCCCAGCATTTT.

The chain combines TRBV11-2 with TRBJ2-7; TRBD1 aligns across 8 bases. CDR3 length: 13 amino acids. Unmatched junction bases numbered 4, after V lost 3 bases and J lost 6 bases. From germline, CDR1 is SGHAT and CDR2 FQNNGV. CDR3 bases: TGTGCCAGCAGCTTTGGACAGGGCTCCGAGCAGTACTTC. This gives the protein CASSFGQGSEQYF.

V and J are TRBV18 and TRBJ1-4; no clear D. Germline assignment: CDR1 KGHSH and CDR2 LQKENI. The CDR3 consists of 18 residues. V lost 2 bases and J lost 0, with 16 bases in between. Here the CDR3 reads CASSPEEGEVATNEKLFF. The CDR3 coding sequence is TGTGCCAGCTCACCAGAGGAGGGCGAAGTTGCAACTAATGAAAAACTGTTTTTT.